This TCR beta chain was obtained from a study of blood T cell repertoires in COVID-19. Study at large: COVID-19 samples, acute and convalescent, were from the United States, Italy and Spain.

TCRdb's table, derived via immunoSEQ multiplex PCR, lists solely in-frame clones and lacks some. The table lists 230,000 or so clones, around 80% of them singletons. Trimming shortened V by 5 bases and J by 3 bases, and 10 bases separated the two germline ends. Germline CDR1 reads MNHEY; CDR2 reads SVGEGT. This CDR3 has 14 amino acids. The sequenced material came from peripheral blood. The receptor was derived from a woman aged 40 to 49 who had recovered from COVID-19. The chain combines TRBV6-2 or TRBV6-3 with TRBJ2-2; perhaps TRBD2 as D (6 bases). CDR3 DNA: TGTGCCAGCAGTAGGAGGGACCACACCGGGGAGCTGTTTTTT. Translated: CASSRRDHTGELFF.